The clone carrying this T cell receptor beta chain appeared many times. Its specificity is unknown. This sample is drawn from a study of read filtering for tumor transcriptome and immune sequencing. Background on the study: Transcriptome libraries were built from DNase-treated RNA. TCR-mapped reads were about 4 to 11 million with IR-seq versus about 85 to 1,300 with RNA-seq.

Molecular barcoded adaptors covering alpha/delta and beta/gamma chains were used on roughly 400 ng RNA. TCRdb ran MiXCR on the reads and lists one entry per CDR3 protein. The sample consists of about 130,000 distinct CDR3 sequences, around 13% of them appearing once. Findings of the study overall: IR-seq and RNA-seq agreed better without single-read clonotypes. This fraction held mixed bone marrow immune cells after CD138-negative sorting.

The V and J ends lost 1 base and 9 bases, in that order; junction bases with no gene match: 10. The CDR3 extends over 16 amino acids. Germline values: CDR1 SGHDN, CDR2 FVKESK. V is TRBV14 and J is TRBJ2-1, with 9 bases that match TRBD2. The specimen sequenced was a population of CD138-negative cells sorted from bone marrow. The sequence was collected from a donor aged 40 or older with multiple myeloma. The CDR3 sequence: CASSQGSGRRSREQFF. The CDR3 DNA reads TGTGCCAGCAGCCAAGGTAGCGGGAGACGGTCTCGTGAGCAGTTCTTC.